Presented here are 30 T cell receptor beta chains from one specimen sequenced in a study of identical twins. MiXCR, run by TCRdb on the 5' RACE reads, gives a single entry per CDR3 protein. The sample includes 250,000 to 350,000 distinct CDR3 sequences, 8% to 9.5% of them seen just once. This sample also belongs to another study, concerning yellow fever vaccine responses in identical twins.

The specimen was CD8+ T cells sorted from blood. The receptors here all came from a woman younger than 30 in good health.

This clonotype was seen a few times. The chain carries TRBV28 and TRBJ2-7; D unresolved. The CDR3 is made up of 15 amino acids. Germline CDR1 is MDHEN and CDR2 is SYDVKM. Trimming pared 1 base from V and 0 bases from J, leaving 10 bases between. In DNA form, the CDR3 reads TGTGCCAGCAGTTTATTTACCCTCCCCTCCTACGAGCAGTACTTC. This gives the protein CASSLFTLPSYEQYF. Together with reference TRBV28 and TRBJ2-7, the CDR3 gives the full variable domain: DVKVTQSSRYLVKRTGEKVFLECVQDMDHENMFWYRQDPGLGLRLIYFSYDVKMKEKGDIPEGYSVSREKKERFSLILESASTNQTSMYLCASSLFTLPSYEQYFGPGTRLTVT.

The sample holds a few counts of this clonotype. The gene calls are TRBV24-1 and TRBJ2-1; TRBD2 is a possible D gene (7 bases). Germline values: CDR1 KGHDR, CDR2 SFDVKD. V was trimmed by 3 bases and J by 2 bases, leaving 13 bases between them. The CDR3 contains 16 residues. CDR3 nucleotide sequence: TGTGCCACCAGTGATCGTAGAGGGGGGGCCTACAATGAGCAGTTCTTC. As protein: CATSDRRGGAYNEQFF.

This clonotype occurred many times. The chain uses TRBV29-1 and TRBJ2-3; the D gene is possibly TRBD1 (5 bases). This CDR3 spans 13 amino acids. V lost 7 bases and J lost 0, with 11 bases in between. From germline, CDR1 is SQVTM and CDR2 ANQGSEA. The CDR3 loop reads CSGGPLSTDTQYF. The CDR3 DNA reads as TGCAGCGGGGGCCCACTAAGCACAGATACGCAGTATTTT.

About this clonotype: One end of the junction does not line up with germline, which may come from a read error. The chain recombines TRBV12-3 or TRBV12-4 with TRBJ2-2, with 10 bases aligning to TRBD1. The CDR3 contains 18 residues. The chain's CDR3 is CACSWGQGQYEHTGELFF. Here the CDR3 DNA reads TGTGCCTGCAGTTGGGGACAGGGGCAATACGAACACACCGGGGAGCTGTTTTTT.

The rearrangement links TRBV2 to TRBJ2-3; D uncertain. Germline-derived CDR1 and CDR2 are SNHLY and FYNNEI. Trimming pared 10 bases from V and 0 bases from J, leaving 14 bases between. The CDR3 is 14 residues long. This CDR3 is CATHTETSTDTQYF. The CDR3 region has the DNA TGTGCCACCCACACCGAGACTAGCACAGATACGCAGTATTTT.

About this clonotype itself: A read error may explain this, as a much larger clone is one base away. This sequence joins TRBV7-8 and TRBJ2-7; D is ambiguous. Trimming took off 1 base at V and 9 bases at J, with 13 bases between the two ends. This CDR3 is built from 13 residues. Looked up from germline, CDR1 is SGHVS and CDR2 is FQNEAQ. For the CDR3, the DNA is TGTGCCAGCAGCTTAGAAAGGAAGGACGGGCAGTACTTC. This gives the protein CASSLERKDGQYF.

This clonotype was counted a few times. The chain combines TRBV3-1 with TRBJ2-2, with D unclear. Germline assignment: CDR1 LGHDT and CDR2 YNNKEL (reference sequence). V dropped 2 bases and J dropped 1 base, with 8 bases sitting between them. CDR3 size: 15 residues. DNA for the CDR3: TGTGCCAGCAGCCAAATAAGTGGGAACACCGGGGAGCTGTTTTTT. Its protein is CASSQISGNTGELFF.

This clonotype has a count of ten or more. V is TRBV9 and J is TRBJ1-4; maybe TRBD1 (5 bases). From germline, CDR1 is SGDLS and CDR2 YYNGEE. The CDR3 spans 14 residues. V was shortened by 0 bases and J by 5 bases, with 8 bases between the two germline ends. This CDR3 reads CASSVVPGNEKLFF. The CDR3 nucleotides are TGTGCCAGCAGCGTAGTTCCAGGGAATGAAAAACTGTTTTTT.

There are a few counts of this clonotype. The junction and the germline gene differ at one end; a read error may be behind it. The chain uses TRBV12-3 or TRBV12-4 and TRBJ2-1; D is ambiguous. The CDR3 runs 11 residues. For the CDR3, the DNA is TGTGCCAGCAGTTCCTTCAATGAGCAGTTCTTC. This sequence encodes CASSSFNEQFF.

This clonotype was observed many times. V gene TRBV20-1 combines with J gene TRBJ2-5, with D maybe TRBD2 (5 bases). CDR1 and CDR2 from the germline V gene are DFQATT and SNEGSKA (reference sequence). The CDR3 spans 13 residues. Deletions cut 8 bases from V and 2 bases from J, with 15 bases between. The DNA for the CDR3 is TGCAGTCGGAAGCTGAGCGGACAAGAGACCCAGTACTTC. It specifies CSRKLSGQETQYF.

There are many counts of this clonotype. The J gene is TRBJ2-1, the V gene TRBV27; D unresolved. CDR1 is MNHEY and CDR2 is SMNVEV in the germline V gene (reference sequence). The CDR3 runs to 13 residues. Trimming cost V 4 bases and J 0 bases, with 4 bases left between them. This CDR3 is CASSSSSYNEQFF. Written as DNA, the CDR3 is TGTGCCAGCAGTTCCAGCTCCTACAATGAGCAGTTCTTC.

Many counts were recorded for this clonotype. The chain links TRBV29-1 to TRBJ1-2; D gene ambiguous. The CDR3 loop spans 11 amino acids. Between the trimmed V and J ends, which lost 2 bases and 7 bases, there was a span of 8 bases. CDR1 is SQVTM, CDR2 ANQGSEA, per germline. CDR3 amino acids: CSVELRPGYTF. The CDR3 nucleotides are TGCAGCGTTGAACTCCGCCCTGGCTACACCTTC.

This chain uses TRBV12-3 or TRBV12-4 with TRBJ2-5; 8 bases are shared with TRBD2. There are 15 residues in the CDR3. The ends lost 4 bases at V and 5 bases at J; junction bases unmatched: 9. The DNA for the CDR3 is TGTGCCAGCAGTTCGCCGGGGGGGCTAAGGGAGACCCAGTACTTC. This translates into CASSSPGGLRETQYF.

The rearrangement uses TRBV5-4 and TRBJ2-1; tentatively, D is TRBD1 (6 bases). Germline CDR1 and CDR2: SGHNT and YYREEE (reference sequence). Trimming removed 0 bases at V and 8 bases at J, with 21 bases between. This CDR3 comprises 17 residues. CDR3 DNA sequence: TGTGCCAGCAGCTTGGCGGTTAGGGGGTTGCCGTTTGATGAGCAGTTCTTC. Translation gives CASSLAVRGLPFDEQFF.

This clonotype was detected many times. This chain joins TRBV11-2 and TRBJ1-2; TRBD1 agrees at 7 bases. The length of the CDR3 is 13 residues. Germline loops: CDR1 SGHAT, CDR2 FQNNGV. The junction had 3 bases not matched to a gene; V was cut back by 6 bases and J by 2 bases. This CDR3 reads CASRKQGNYGYTF. The CDR3, as DNA: TGTGCCAGCAGAAAACAGGGGAACTATGGCTACACCTTC.

This chain connects TRBV20-1 to TRBJ2-7; TRBD1 aligns across 7 bases. The CDR3 is 16 amino acids. J was trimmed by 2 bases and V by 1 base; bases with no gene match: 11. Per the germline V gene, CDR1 is DFQATT and CDR2 is SNEGSKA (reference sequence). CDR3 sequence reads: CSARVGGGQVTYEQYF. For the CDR3, the DNA is TGCAGTGCTAGAGTTGGAGGAGGACAGGTTACCTACGAGCAGTACTTC.

Only a few counts were recorded for this clonotype. The rearrangement joins TRBV9 to TRBJ1-1; weak D call: TRBD1 (5 bases). V shed 5 bases and J shed 6 bases, with 14 bases lying between them. The CDR3 covers 13 residues. Germline V gives CDR1 SGDLS, CDR2 YYNGEE. The CDR3 loop reads CASSADSSPEAFF. In DNA, the CDR3 is TGTGCCAGCAGTGCAGACAGCTCGCCTGAAGCTTTCTTT.

This clonotype came up many times. The chain has TRBV29-1 and TRBJ2-5; 7 nucleotides match TRBD2. The CDR3 spans 14 residues. The V gene's germline CDR1 is SQVTM and CDR2 ANQGSEA. V trimming: 5 bases; J trimming: 1 base; junction bases outside the gene matches: 7. The CDR3 DNA sequence: TGCAGCGTTATGGAAGCGGGGTTCCAAGAGACCCAGTACTTC. Protein product: CSVMEAGFQETQYF.

The V and J genes are TRBV7-9 and TRBJ2-7; 7 bases are a match to TRBD1. This CDR3 contains 14 residues. The ends lost 7 bases at V and 2 bases at J; junction bases unmatched: 8. Germline CDR1 SEHNR, CDR2 FQNEAQ (reference sequence). CDR3 nucleotide sequence: TGTGCCAGCACCCCCCGGCAGGGGGCCTACGAGCAGTACTTC. It yields the protein CASTPRQGAYEQYF.

This clonotype was counted many times. The chain carries TRBV6-1 and TRBJ1-2, with D perhaps matching TRBD1 (5 bases). Trimming shortened V by 10 bases and J by 2 bases, and 14 bases separated the two germline ends. Looked up from germline, CDR1 is MNHNS and CDR2 is SASEGT. The CDR3 runs to 13 residues. This CDR3 is CATTGHPNYGYTF. The CDR3 DNA follows: TGTGCCACCACCGGACACCCCAACTATGGCTACACCTTC.

This clonotype was seen repeatedly, ten times or more. This chain joins TRBV29-1 and TRBJ2-7, with D possibly being TRBD2 (5 bases). CDR1 and CDR2 from the germline V gene are SQVTM and ANQGSEA. The CDR3 loop spans 13 amino acids. Deletions cut 4 bases from V and 2 bases from J, with 12 bases between. The CDR3 loop is CSVAQEAAYEQYF. The CDR3 nucleotides read TGCAGCGTTGCTCAGGAAGCGGCCTACGAGCAGTACTTC.

The rearrangement links TRBV6-2 or TRBV6-3 to TRBJ2-1; 12 nucleotides align to TRBD2. This CDR3 contains 17 residues. From germline, CDR1 is MNHEY and CDR2 SVGEGT. J lost 0 bases, V lost 2 bases, and 2 bases had no gene match. CDR3 nucleotides: TGTGCCAGCAGTTACCCGACTAGCGGGGGCTCCTACAATGAGCAGTTCTTC. It encodes CASSYPTSGGSYNEQFF.

This rearrangement joins TRBV4-3 to TRBJ2-5; TRBD2 agrees at 8 bases. Germline trimming cut 0 bases from V and 5 bases from J; bases unmatched to any gene: 8. CDR1 and CDR2 from the germline V gene are LGHNA and YSLEER. This CDR3 comprises 16 residues. The CDR3 sequence is CASSQDSGGLWETQYF. In nucleotides, the CDR3 is TGCGCCAGCAGCCAAGATTCGGGAGGGTTGTGGGAGACCCAGTACTTC.

This chain joins TRBV6-5 and TRBJ2-1; D remains unclear. This CDR3 is 14 amino acids long. Trimming took off 3 bases at V and 8 bases at J, with 14 bases between the two ends. Germline CDR1 reads MNHEY; CDR2 reads SVGAGI. Here the CDR3 reads CASSYGYRNHEQFF. DNA for the CDR3: TGTGCCAGCAGTTATGGATATCGGAACCATGAGCAGTTCTTC.

The V gene is TRBV29-1, the J gene TRBJ2-7, with 8 bases lining up with TRBD2. Germline lookup yields CDR1 SQVTM and CDR2 ANQGSEA. V dropped 3 bases and J dropped 5; count of bases not matched to a gene: 6. This CDR3 comprises 13 residues. The CDR3 here is CSVEGSGNHEQYF. In DNA, the CDR3 is TGCAGCGTTGAGGGTAGCGGGAACCACGAGCAGTACTTC.

V gene TRBV13 combines with J gene TRBJ2-1, with TRBD2 identical over 16 bases. The trim removed 2 bases at V and 7 bases at J, leaving 11 bases unmatched. This CDR3 region has 19 residues. From germline, CDR1 is PRHDT and CDR2 FYEKMQ (reference sequence). CDR3 DNA: TGTGCCAGCAGCTTATCTCCTGGGACTAGCGGGAGGGCCGCAAATGAGCAGTTCTTC. Its translation is CASSLSPGTSGRAANEQFF.

This clonotype came up many times. The junction shows a germline mismatch at one end, possibly a read error. The gene calls are TRBV12-3 or TRBV12-4 and TRBJ2-7; 15 nucleotides align to TRBD2. The CDR3 consists of 15 residues. The CDR3 DNA follows: TGTGCCAGTTACTCGGGAGCCGGGACTAGCGGGGGGACCTCCTTC. Translation gives CASYSGAGTSGGTSF.

This clonotype was counted ten times or more. CDR3 amino acids: CASSLEAGSPYEQYF. Here the CDR3 DNA reads TGTGCCAGCAGCTTAGAAGCAGGGTCCCCCTACGAGCAGTACTTC. This chain links TRBV7-9 with TRBJ2-7, with D perhaps TRBD1 (5 bases). CDR3 length: 15 residues. CDR1 is SEHNR and CDR2 is FQNEAQ in the germline V gene (reference sequence). Trimming cost V 1 base and J 2 bases, with 12 bases left between them.

This clonotype was picked up a small number of times. The V and J genes are TRBV14 and TRBJ2-3, with no clear D. Germline V lookup: CDR1 SGHDN, CDR2 FVKESK. The CDR3 has 15 residues. Trimming left V 0 bases short and J 3 bases short, with 10 bases between. The CDR3 reads CASSQDLGLTDTQYF. CDR3 coding DNA: TGTGCCAGCAGCCAAGATTTGGGTCTTACAGATACGCAGTATTTT.

This clonotype has a count of ten or more. This sequence joins TRBV12-3 or TRBV12-4 and TRBJ2-2; 7 bases align to TRBD1. J lost 2 bases, V lost 6 bases, and 9 bases had no gene match. This CDR3 contains 16 residues. This CDR3 reads CASREDDRVNTGELFF. The CDR3, as DNA: TGTGCCAGCAGGGAGGACGACAGGGTAAACACCGGGGAGCTGTTTTTT.